This passage covers 20 T cell receptor beta chains from one sample sequenced in a study of T cells in Graves' hyperthyroidism and ophthalmopathy. RNA transcripts provided the source from which TCR beta CDR3 regions were amplified. In the first-round RT-PCR of the TCR CDR3, the HTBI primer set was used. TCRdb re-called the multiplex PCR reads with MiXCR, one entry per CDR3 protein. This table has a few hundred thousand distinct CDR3 sequences, less than 25% appearing once. The specimen was blood. The receptors shown here come from a man between 18 and 35 years old with Graves' hyperthyroidism.

The V and J genes are TRBV12-3 or TRBV12-4 and TRBJ2-7, with D unclear. V gave up 7 bases and J gave up 2 bases, with 15 bases separating them. This CDR3 spans 14 amino acids. The chain's CDR3 is CASTVGRGAYEQYF. CDR3 nucleotides: TGTGCCAGCACCGTAGGACGCGGCGCCTACGAGCAGTACTTC.

J is TRBJ1-2 and V is TRBV24-1; possibly TRBD1 for D (5 bases). Trimming shortened V by 4 bases and J by 4 bases, and 18 bases separated the two germline ends. Germline CDR1 reads KGHDR; CDR2 reads SFDVKD. The CDR3 has 16 amino acids. The CDR3 reads CATSDGTLPTLYGYTF. CDR3 bases: TGTGCCACCAGTGACGGGACGCTACCCACCCTCTATGGCTACACCTTC.

The chain carries TRBV5-1 and TRBJ2-7; unclear D gene. Germline-derived CDR1 and CDR2 are SGHRS and YFSETQ. The CDR3 covers 13 residues. With 3 bases removed from V and 5 bases from J, the gap between germline ends came to 12 bases. CDR3 loop: CASSSQEQHEQYF. The CDR3 DNA is TGCGCCAGCAGCTCACAAGAGCAACACGAGCAGTACTTC.

As DNA, the CDR3 is TGTGCCAGCAGATGGACAGCAAATTCACCCCTCCACTTT. It translates to CASRWTANSPLHF. The genes are TRBV28 and TRBJ1-6; D possibly corresponds to TRBD1 (6 bases). This CDR3 region has 13 residues. From germline, CDR1 is MDHEN and CDR2 SYDVKM. Trimming cost V 6 bases and J 7 bases, with 10 bases left between them.

Many counts were recorded for this clonotype. The chain is built from TRBV9 and TRBJ2-6, with D possibly being TRBD2 (6 bases). V gave up 3 bases and J gave up 2 bases, with 9 bases separating them. The germline V gene has CDR1 SGDLS and CDR2 YYNGEE. The CDR3 totals 15 residues. The CDR3 reads CASSASGAGANVLTF. The CDR3 region has the DNA TGTGCCAGCAGCGCCTCGGGGGCTGGGGCCAACGTCCTGACTTTC.

The table lists this clonotype with many counts. The genes are TRBV6-5 and TRBJ1-1, with a weak D call TRBD1 (6 bases). Germline V gives CDR1 MNHEY, CDR2 SVGAGI. There are 12 residues in the CDR3. Deletions cut 4 bases from V and 9 bases from J, with 12 bases between. The CDR3 here is CASSFGQQQAFF. DNA of the CDR3: TGTGCCAGCAGTTTTGGACAGCAACAAGCTTTCTTT.

This clonotype appeared many times. The genes are TRBV11-2 and TRBJ2-5, with D possibly being TRBD2 (6 bases). V was cut by 1 base and J by 7 bases, with 10 bases left in between. This CDR3 has 13 residues. Looked up from germline, CDR1 is SGHAT and CDR2 is FQNNGV. CDR3 DNA: TGTGCCAGCAGCTTAGCGGGGCGGGGGACCCAGTACTTC. It yields the protein CASSLAGRGTQYF.

For this clonotype: A read error is likely, as this CDR3 ends without the conserved phenylalanine or tryptophan. The genes are TRBV29-1 and TRBJ1-1, with D possibly TRBD1 on 6 matching bases. V lost 5 bases to trimming and J lost 4 bases, with 17 bases between them. From germline, CDR1 is SQVTM and CDR2 ANQGSEA. The CDR3 extends over 14 amino acids. DNA for the CDR3: TGCAGCGTTAGGGTCCAGGGGTTAGGCACTGAAGCTTTCGTT. This sequence encodes CSVRVQGLGTEAFV.

This clonotype has ten or more counts. The V call is TRBV11-1, the J call TRBJ1-2, with 10 bases aligning to TRBD1. After removal of 2 bases from V and 4 bases from J, the junction contained 7 bases not matched to a gene. The CDR3 has 16 amino acids. Germline lookup yields CDR1 SGHAT and CDR2 FQDESV (reference sequence). The CDR3 region is CASSLRDRGSIYGYTF. As DNA, the CDR3 is TGTGCCAGCAGCTTACGGGACAGGGGATCGATCTATGGCTACACCTTC.

This clonotype was observed at least ten times. The rearrangement uses TRBV7-6 and TRBJ1-2; a weak D match, TRBD1 (5 bases). The ends were cut back, 5 bases at V and 2 bases at J, with 24 bases in the middle. Germline V gene data show CDR1 as SGHVS and CDR2 as FNYEAQ. This CDR3 has 18 residues. CDR3 nucleotides: TGTGCCAGCAGCCCTAACGGTTGGGACGGCCGTCTCAACTATGGCTACACCTTC. As protein: CASSPNGWDGRLNYGYTF.

In its sample, this clonotype was seen many times. The rearrangement uses TRBV6-2 or TRBV6-3 and TRBJ1-6; 9 nucleotides match TRBD1. Germline CDR1 and CDR2: MNHEY and SVGEGT. CDR3 size: 16 residues. The trim removed 2 bases at V and 5 bases at J, leaving 4 bases unmatched. The CDR3 here is CASSYRGQGNNSPLHF. The CDR3 nucleotides read TGTGCCAGCAGTTACAGGGGACAGGGAAATAATTCACCCCTCCACTTT.

At least ten counts were recorded for this clonotype. J is TRBJ1-2 and V is TRBV12-3 or TRBV12-4; D remains ambiguous. The CDR3 consists of 11 residues. V gave up 2 bases and J gave up 14 bases, with 12 bases separating them. CDR3 protein: CASSLLGGHTF. For the CDR3, the DNA is TGTGCCAGCAGTTTATTAGGTGGCCATACCTTC.

This clonotype was counted at least ten times. The rearrangement uses TRBV19 and TRBJ1-2; TRBD1 matches at 10 bases. Germline-derived CDR1 and CDR2 are LNHDA and SQIVND (reference sequence). V lost 7 bases, J lost 0 bases, and 2 bases stayed unmatched. The length of the CDR3 is 14 residues. The CDR3: CASTGQGANYGYTF. In DNA, the CDR3 is TGTGCCAGTACAGGACAGGGGGCTAACTATGGCTACACCTTC.

The table lists this clonotype with many counts. V is TRBV19 and J is TRBJ1-2, with a possible D match to TRBD1 (5 bases). Germline CDR1 and CDR2: LNHDA and SQIVND (reference sequence). The CDR3 spans 12 residues. Deletions cut 5 bases from V and 8 bases from J, with 12 bases between. The CDR3 coding sequence is TGTGCCAGTAGTCGGGACTACCAGGGCTACACCTTC. Its protein product is CASSRDYQGYTF.

The V gene is TRBV7-2, the J gene TRBJ2-7, with a possible D match to TRBD2 (7 bases). Trimming took off 2 bases at V and 8 bases at J, with 13 bases between the two ends. This CDR3 is built from 13 residues. Germline V gives CDR1 SGHTA, CDR2 FQGNSA. The chain's CDR3 is CASSLRGEGKQYF. CDR3 DNA sequence: TGTGCCAGCAGCTTAAGGGGGGAGGGCAAGCAGTACTTC.

On this clonotype: Likely a read error: the CDR3 ends without its conserved phenylalanine or tryptophan. V and J are TRBV2 and TRBJ2-4; no firm D call. Deletions cut 4 bases from V and 0 bases from J, with 13 bases between. CDR3 length: 16 amino acids. Germline CDR1 is SNHLY and CDR2 is FYNNEI. For the CDR3, the DNA is TGTGCCAGCAGTGCCCTAGGTCGCCAAGCCAAAAACATTCAGTACCTC. Its translation: CASSALGRQAKNIQYL.

This clonotype came up many times. V is TRBV18 and J is TRBJ1-1; D remains unclear. The CDR3 is 13 amino acids. The V end lost 5 bases, the J end lost 0 bases, and 7 bases lay between the germline ends. CDR1 KGHSH and CDR2 LQKENI come from the germline V gene. The CDR3 bases are TGTGCCAGCTCAGAGAACTTGAACACTGAAGCTTTCTTT. Translating gives CASSENLNTEAFF.

This clonotype was seen repeatedly, ten times or more. The chain uses TRBV6-2 or TRBV6-3 and TRBJ2-7; the match to TRBD1 covers 10 bases. The CDR3 is 14 residues long. Germline CDR1 reads MNHEY; CDR2 reads SVGEGT. J gave up 7 bases and V 7 bases, and 10 bases lay outside the gene matches. CDR3 residues: CASTWGQGSSEQYF. The CDR3, as DNA: TGTGCCAGCACCTGGGGACAGGGGTCGAGTGAGCAGTACTTC.

This rearrangement joins TRBV24-1 to TRBJ1-5; possible D gene TRBD1, 5 bases. Trimming shortened V by 9 bases and J by 4 bases, and 15 bases separated the two germline ends. CDR3 length: 14 amino acids. Germline V gives CDR1 KGHDR, CDR2 SFDVKD. CDR3 sequence (DNA): TGTGCCACCCCGGCGCAGGGTAGAAATCAGCCCCAGCATTTT. Its protein product is CATPAQGRNQPQHF.

The chain has TRBV7-2 and TRBJ2-2; no clear D. The CDR3 totals 15 residues. V was clipped by 4 bases and J by 4 bases, with 13 bases between them. Germline lookup yields CDR1 SGHTA and CDR2 FQGNSA. CDR3 sequence (DNA): TGTGCCAGCAGCTACCAACCTTACAGCACCGGGGAGCTGTTTTTT. Translation: CASSYQPYSTGELFF. Full variable domain (missing parts from reference TRBV7-2 and TRBJ2-2): GAGVSQSPSNKVTEKGKDVELRCDPISGHTALYWYRQSLGQGLEFLIYFQGNSAPDKSGLPSDRFSAERTGGSVSTLTIQRTQQEDSAVYLCASSYQPYSTGELFFGEGSRLTVL.